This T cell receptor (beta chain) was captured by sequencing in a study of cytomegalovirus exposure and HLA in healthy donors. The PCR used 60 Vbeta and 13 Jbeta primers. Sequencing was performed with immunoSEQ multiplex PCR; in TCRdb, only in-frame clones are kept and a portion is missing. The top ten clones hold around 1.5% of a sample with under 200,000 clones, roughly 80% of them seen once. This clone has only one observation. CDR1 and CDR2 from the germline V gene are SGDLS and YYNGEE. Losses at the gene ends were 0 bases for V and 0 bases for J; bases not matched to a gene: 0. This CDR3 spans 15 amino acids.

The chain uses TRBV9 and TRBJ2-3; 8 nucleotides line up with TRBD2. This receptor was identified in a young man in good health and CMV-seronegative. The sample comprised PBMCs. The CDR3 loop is CASSVGTSSTDTQYF. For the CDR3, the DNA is TGTGCCAGCAGCGTAGGGACTAGCAGCACAGATACGCAGTATTTT.